The 31 T cell receptor beta chains listed next were all sequenced from one sample in a study of T cell responses to AZD1222 COVID-19 vaccine. The table came from immunoSEQ multiplex PCR; TCRdb's copy has only in-frame clones and leaves some out. The table shows roughly 100,000 clones, with 88% occurring only once. The sample here was peripheral blood, taken on day 0 of AZD1222 vaccination. These receptors originate from an adult in good health.

This chain uses TRBV11-3 with TRBJ2-4, with 7 bases lining up with TRBD2. Looked up from germline, CDR1 is SGHNT and CDR2 is YENEEA. The junction had 10 bases not matched to a gene; V was cut back by 5 bases and J by 6 bases. CDR3 length equals 15 residues. Here the CDR3 reads CASSQPGEGANIQYF. The CDR3 nucleotides are TGTGCCAGCAGCCAACCCGGGGAGGGAGCAAACATTCAGTACTTC. The full variable domain, with the rest looked up from reference TRBV11-3 and TRBJ2-4, is EAGVVQSPRYKIIEKKQPVAFWCNPISGHNTLYWYLQNLGQGPELLIRYENEEAVDDSQLPKDRFSAERLKGVDSTLKIQPAELGDSAVYLCASSQPGEGANIQYFGAGTRLSVL.

The chain combines TRBV28 with TRBJ2-7; the D is unclear. V lost 2 bases to trimming and J lost 7 bases, with 15 bases between them. Looked up from germline, CDR1 is MDHEN and CDR2 is SYDVKM. The CDR3 is made up of 14 amino acids. CDR3 bases: TGTGCCAGCAGTTTAGGGTTCCGGGCGAGGGAGCAGTACTTC. This encodes CASSLGFRAREQYF.

This clone was counted between two and nine times. The rearrangement links TRBV6-4 to TRBJ2-7, with 13 bases that match TRBD2. Germline lookup yields CDR1 MRHNA and CDR2 SNTAGT. This CDR3 contains 18 residues. V shed 0 bases and J 1 base; nucleotides not matched to a gene: 6. The chain's CDR3 is CASSDSRLAGGLSYEQYF. The DNA of the CDR3 is TGTGCCAGCAGTGACTCGAGACTAGCGGGAGGCCTATCCTACGAGCAGTACTTC.

This rearrangement joins TRBV12-3 or TRBV12-4 to TRBJ1-5; D uncertain. V dropped 6 bases and J dropped 5 bases, with 8 bases sitting between them. The CDR3 contains 12 residues. DNA for the CDR3: TGTGCCAGCAGCCCGTGGGATCAGCCCCAGCATTTT. It specifies CASSPWDQPQHF.

This clone has a single count. The V gene is TRBV5-4, the J gene TRBJ1-2, with D possibly being TRBD1 (5 bases). This CDR3 comprises 12 residues. V lost 4 bases and J 4 bases, leaving 8 bases between the germline ends. CDR1 is SGHNT, CDR2 YYREEE, per germline (reference sequence). The CDR3, as DNA: TGTGCCAGCAGCACGGACACCTATGGCTACACCTTC. Protein: CASSTDTYGYTF.

The CDR3 bases are TGTGCCTCTCGGACTGAACCGGGGGAGCAGTACTTC. Encoded protein: CASRTEPGEQYF. The chain carries TRBV10-3 and TRBJ2-7; a possible D gene is TRBD2 (5 bases). The CDR3 extends over 12 amino acids. V was trimmed by 11 bases and J by 7 bases, leaving 18 bases between them. The V gene's germline CDR1 is ENHRY and CDR2 SYGVKD.

V is TRBV6-5 and J is TRBJ1-3; D is perhaps TRBD1 (5 bases). CDR1 is MNHEY, CDR2 SVGAGI, per germline. V lost 0 bases to trimming and J lost 3 bases, with 9 bases between them. This CDR3 spans 15 amino acids. CDR3 sequence: CASSYSERGGNTIYF. The DNA of the CDR3 is TGTGCCAGCAGTTACTCGGAAAGGGGTGGAAACACCATATATTTT.

The chain couples TRBV2 to TRBJ2-3; D uncertain. This CDR3 has 15 amino acids. Trimming stripped 6 bases from V and 1 base from J, with 14 bases between. CDR1 SNHLY and CDR2 FYNNEI come from the germline V gene. The CDR3 DNA sequence: TGTGCCAGCAGAGGAAGGAGTTTGGGCACAGATACGCAGTATTTT. It is translated as CASRGRSLGTDTQYF.

The chain has TRBV19 and TRBJ2-7; the D gene is possibly TRBD2 (5 bases). V was trimmed by 10 bases and J by 0 bases, leaving 19 bases between them. Looked up from germline, CDR1 is LNHDA and CDR2 is SQIVND (reference sequence). CDR3 size: 15 residues. The DNA for the CDR3 is TGTGCCACCACTGTAGGTACGGGGAGCTCCTACGAGCAGTACTTC. Encoded protein: CATTVGTGSSYEQYF.

The rearrangement joins TRBV28 to TRBJ2-7; 10 nucleotides line up with TRBD1. The V and J ends lost 5 bases and 0 bases, in that order; junction bases with no gene match: 4. This CDR3 spans 15 amino acids. CDR1 and CDR2 from the germline V gene are MDHEN and SYDVKM. This CDR3 reads CASSPTGGLSYEQYF. CDR3 bases: TGTGCCAGCAGTCCGACAGGGGGCCTCTCCTACGAGCAGTACTTC.

This clone was found a few times. The chain employs TRBV28 and TRBJ1-3; D is unresolved. Germline V gene sequence: CDR1 MDHEN, CDR2 SYDVKM. This CDR3 has 11 residues. The V end lost 3 bases, the J end lost 5 bases, and 2 bases lay between the germline ends. The CDR3 spells CASSFRNTIYF. CDR3 coding DNA: TGTGCCAGCAGTTTCAGAAACACCATATATTTT.

The V gene is TRBV9, the J gene TRBJ1-1; TRBD1 might be the D (5 bases). The V end was cut by 3 bases, the J end by 0 bases, with 9 bases between. Germline loops: CDR1 SGDLS, CDR2 YYNGEE. The CDR3 covers 14 residues. CDR3 protein: CASSGGVMNTEAFF. CDR3 bases: TGTGCCAGCAGCGGAGGGGTCATGAACACTGAAGCTTTCTTT.

The genes are TRBV5-1 and TRBJ2-3, with 10 bases lining up with TRBD2. V gave up 4 bases and J gave up 2 bases; unmatched junction bases: 7. There are 16 residues in the CDR3. Germline assignment: CDR1 SGHRS and CDR2 YFSETQ. CDR3 loop: CASSPKRGGLTDTQYF. The CDR3 nucleotides read TGCGCCAGCAGCCCTAAGCGGGGGGGACTCACAGATACGCAGTATTTT.

V and J are TRBV7-9 and TRBJ2-7; 9 nucleotides align to TRBD1. Germline values: CDR1 SEHNR, CDR2 FQNEAQ (reference sequence). V shed 5 bases and J 3 bases; nucleotides not matched to a gene: 14. CDR3 length: 17 amino acids. Here the CDR3 DNA reads TGTGCCAGCAGCCCTACCCCCGGACAGGGGAACATCTACGAGCAGTACTTC. As protein: CASSPTPGQGNIYEQYF.

The J gene is TRBJ2-1, the V gene TRBV5-6; D is ambiguous. The germline CDR1 and CDR2 sequences are SGHDT and YYEEEE. The CDR3 contains 13 residues. Trimming pared 5 bases from V and 9 bases from J, leaving 15 bases between. In DNA, the CDR3 is TGTGCCAGCAGGTTCCATCGGGTCAGTGAGCAGTTCTTC. It encodes CASRFHRVSEQFF.

The rearrangement links TRBV29-1 to TRBJ1-2, with TRBD1 matching over 7 bases. The J segment lost 4 bases and the V segment lost 5 bases, leaving 1 base of the junction unmatched. This CDR3 region has 11 residues. Germline V gene data show CDR1 as SQVTM and CDR2 as ANQGSEA. The CDR3 is CSVHRGYGYTF. CDR3 in DNA: TGCAGCGTTCACAGGGGCTATGGCTACACCTTC.

The J gene is TRBJ2-2, the V gene TRBV12-3 or TRBV12-4; a possible D gene is TRBD2 (5 bases). V gave up 6 bases and J gave up 4 bases, with 9 bases separating them. The CDR3 spans 13 residues. The CDR3 coding sequence is TGTGCCAGCAGACTAGTACTCACCGGGGAGCTGTTTTTT. This codes for CASRLVLTGELFF.

This rearrangement joins TRBV27 to TRBJ2-2; no firm D call. The germline CDR1 and CDR2 sequences are MNHEY and SMNVEV (reference sequence). The V end lost 6 bases, the J end lost 5 bases, and 13 bases lay between the germline ends. The CDR3 loop spans 14 amino acids. The CDR3 DNA sequence: TGTGCCAGCAGCCTTTTCGGTCTTACCGGGGAGCTGTTTTTT. Translating it yields CASSLFGLTGELFF.

The genes are TRBV7-8 and TRBJ2-1; TRBD2 matches 8 bases. Germline V lookup: CDR1 SGHVS, CDR2 FQNEAQ. After removal of 4 bases from V and 6 bases from J, the junction contained 8 bases not matched to a gene. The CDR3 sequence is 15 residues long. Written as DNA, the CDR3 is TGTGCCAGCAGCTGGGTTAGCGGGGCTCGCAATGAGCAGTTCTTC. Protein product: CASSWVSGARNEQFF.

V is TRBV24-1 and J is TRBJ2-2; TRBD2 is a possible D gene (6 bases). With 7 bases removed from V and 7 bases from J, the gap between germline ends came to 12 bases. Germline V CDR1 and CDR2: KGHDR, SFDVKD. The CDR3 length is 13 residues. CDR3 protein: CATRGTAYGELFF. CDR3 in DNA: TGTGCCACCAGGGGGACTGCCTACGGGGAGCTGTTTTTT.

This chain joins TRBV4-1 and TRBJ1-4; D is perhaps TRBD1 (5 bases). The CDR3 is 19 residues long. Trimming cost V 0 bases and J 0 bases, with 17 bases left between them. Germline V gene data show CDR1 as MGHRA and CDR2 as YSYEKL. DNA for the CDR3: TGCGCCAGCAGCCAAGATCGCGCCGGGGGAGGCGCAACTAATGAAAAACTGTTTTTT. It encodes CASSQDRAGGGATNEKLFF.

J is TRBJ1-2 and V is TRBV6-5, with D perhaps TRBD1 (5 bases). V was trimmed by 6 bases and J by 4 bases, leaving 9 bases between them. Germline CDR1 reads MNHEY; CDR2 reads SVGAGI. The CDR3 has 12 amino acids. CDR3 nucleotide sequence: TGTGCCAGCAGGGGGACGGGCTATGGCTACACCTTC. Encoded protein: CASRGTGYGYTF.

V and J are TRBV6-5 and TRBJ1-2; D remains ambiguous. The germline CDR1 and CDR2 sequences are MNHEY and SVGAGI. CDR3 length: 13 residues. V was shortened by 7 bases and J by 3 bases, with 12 bases between the two germline ends. The CDR3 DNA sequence: TGTGCCAGCAAGGTTTGGGGAGACTATGGCTACACCTTC. This gives the protein CASKVWGDYGYTF.

The rearrangement uses TRBV29-1 and TRBJ2-7; unclear D gene. Germline assignment: CDR1 SQVTM and CDR2 ANQGSEA. This CDR3 region has 12 residues. Trimming cost V 5 bases and J 3 bases, with 11 bases left between them. CDR3 sequence: CSVIDGIYEQYF. CDR3 coding DNA: TGCAGCGTTATCGACGGTATCTACGAGCAGTACTTC.

The chain employs TRBV6-5 and TRBJ1-1; 9 bases map to TRBD1. Germline assignment: CDR1 MNHEY and CDR2 SVGAGI. The CDR3 spans 14 residues. Unmatched junction bases numbered 4, after V lost 5 bases and J lost 3 bases. CDR3 nucleotide sequence: TGTGCCAGCAGTCCCGGGACAGGGCACACTGAAGCTTTCTTT. Amino acids: CASSPGTGHTEAFF.

The V call is TRBV2, the J call TRBJ1-6; 9 positions match TRBD1. Germline V CDR1 and CDR2: SNHLY, FYNNEI. The ends lost 6 bases at V and 7 bases at J; junction bases unmatched: 4. This CDR3 spans 14 amino acids. The CDR3 nucleotides are TGTGCCAGCAGCCCCACAGGGGGCAATTCACCCCTCCACTTT. Translated, it gives CASSPTGGNSPLHF.

This rearrangement joins TRBV6-2 or TRBV6-3 to TRBJ1-5; 8 bases are shared with TRBD1. The CDR3 totals 14 residues. Germline loops: CDR1 MNHEY, CDR2 SVGEGT. With V trimmed by 6 bases and J by 6 bases, 7 bases remained unmatched. The CDR3, as DNA: TGTGCCAGCAGCCAGGACAGGGAAAGTCAGCCCCAGCATTTT. Translation: CASSQDRESQPQHF.

J is TRBJ2-7 and V is TRBV27; 7 nucleotides agree with TRBD2. Germline-derived CDR1 and CDR2 are MNHEY and SMNVEV (reference sequence). This CDR3 is 14 amino acids long. V trimming: 0 bases; J trimming: 6 bases; junction bases outside the gene matches: 5. This CDR3 is CASSLSAGRVEQYF. CDR3 bases: TGTGCCAGCAGTTTATCGGCGGGGAGGGTCGAGCAGTACTTC.

The rearrangement joins TRBV9 to TRBJ2-5; 11 bases are shared with TRBD1. CDR3 size: 15 residues. V was pared by 0 bases and J by 4 bases, with 2 bases of the junction left unmatched. From germline, CDR1 is SGDLS and CDR2 YYNGEE. CDR3 sequence (DNA): TGTGCCAGCAGCGTAGGTGGGACAGGGGGAGAGACCCAGTACTTC. Translating gives CASSVGGTGGETQYF.

The rearrangement joins TRBV7-9 to TRBJ2-1; the match to TRBD2 covers 16 bases. The CDR3 extends over 18 amino acids. With 5 bases clipped from V and 1 base from J, the junction kept 5 bases outside the gene matches. Looked up from germline, CDR1 is SEHNR and CDR2 is FQNEAQ (reference sequence). The CDR3 is CASSPGLAGGRSYNEQFF. The CDR3 DNA reads as TGTGCCAGCAGCCCGGGACTAGCGGGGGGGCGATCCTACAATGAGCAGTTCTTC.

This clone appeared a few times. The gene calls are TRBV18 and TRBJ1-3, with unresolved D. Germline V gene sequence: CDR1 KGHSH, CDR2 LQKENI. The CDR3 extends over 16 amino acids. Trimming stripped 3 bases from V and 0 bases from J, with 12 bases between. CDR3 protein: CASSPNPVSSGNTIYF. DNA of the CDR3: TGTGCCAGCTCACCGAACCCCGTAAGCTCTGGAAACACCATATATTTT.